The 22 T cell receptor beta chains below all came from one sample that was sequenced in a study of blood T cell repertoires in COVID-19. Here immunoSEQ multiplex PCR was the method, and the copy in TCRdb shows in-frame clones only, minus some. The table includes fewer than 30,000 clones, about 84% detected once. Sequencing was performed on peripheral blood. The receptor source for this set is a woman aged 60 to 75 with acute or convalescent COVID-19.

The V and J genes are TRBV5-8 and TRBJ2-6; TRBD2 might be the D (7 bases). With 1 base removed from V and 2 bases from J, the gap between germline ends came to 16 bases. Germline CDR1 is SGHTS and CDR2 is YDEGEE. This CDR3 contains 18 residues. Here the CDR3 DNA reads TGTGCCAGCAGCTTGCATCCAGGGGAGGGTCCTGGGGCCAACGTCCTGACTTTC. It encodes CASSLHPGEGPGANVLTF. The full variable domain, completed using reference TRBV5-8 and TRBJ2-6, is EAGVTQSPTHLIKTRGQQATLRCSPISGHTSVYWYQQALGLGLQFLLWYDEGEERNRGNFPPRFSGRQFPNYSSELNVNALELEDSALYLCASSLHPGEGPGANVLTFGAGSRLTVL.

V is TRBV4-1 and J is TRBJ2-3; 9 nucleotides line up with TRBD1. Germline V gene data show CDR1 as MGHRA and CDR2 as YSYEKL. This CDR3 spans 19 amino acids. Trimming removed 1 base from V and 2 bases from J; junction bases left unmatched: 13. The CDR3 coding sequence is TGCGCCAGCAGCCAAGTGATTCGGACAGGGGACAGAACCACAGATACGCAGTATTTT. Residues: CASSQVIRTGDRTTDTQYF.

The chain uses TRBV28 and TRBJ1-2, with TRBD1 identical over 10 bases. The V gene's germline CDR1 is MDHEN and CDR2 SYDVKM. V lost 3 bases to trimming and J lost 7 bases; unmatched junction nucleotides: 14. This CDR3 is 17 amino acids long. CDR3 nucleotides: TGTGCCAGCAGTTTGTCCGGGACAGGGGCGAGGGAGCGTGGCTACACCTTC. Translated, it gives CASSLSGTGARERGYTF.

The chain couples TRBV3-1 (or the pseudogene TRBV3-2) to TRBJ1-2; possible D gene TRBD1, 6 bases. Germline lookup yields CDR1 LGHDT and CDR2 YNNKEL (reference sequence). CDR3 length: 12 residues. With 4 bases removed from V and 8 bases from J, the gap between germline ends came to 11 bases. For the CDR3, the DNA is TGTGCCAGCAGCCCCGGACAGCACGGCTACACCTTC. Amino acid sequence: CASSPGQHGYTF.

This chain uses TRBV30 with TRBJ2-4; TRBD2 agrees at 8 bases. The V and J ends lost 2 bases and 8 bases, in that order; junction bases with no gene match: 8. The CDR3 runs 14 residues. Germline V gives CDR1 GTSNPN, CDR2 SVGIG (reference sequence). CDR3 coding DNA: TGTGCCTGGAGTTCGGGGGGGGCGCGTTACATTCAGTACTTC. Its translation: CAWSSGGARYIQYF.

The rearrangement links TRBV19 to TRBJ2-6; perhaps TRBD1 as D (5 bases). The CDR3 has 16 residues. Looked up from germline, CDR1 is LNHDA and CDR2 is SQIVND (reference sequence). Trimming cost V 6 bases and J 0 bases, with 12 bases left between them. CDR3 sequence: CASRGAAFSGANVLTF. The CDR3 bases are TGTGCCAGTAGAGGGGCCGCTTTCTCTGGGGCCAACGTCCTGACTTTC.

The V and J genes are TRBV18 and TRBJ2-1; TRBD1 agrees at 8 bases. Unmatched junction bases numbered 6, after V lost 5 bases and J lost 6 bases. CDR3 size: 14 residues. The V gene's germline CDR1 is KGHSH and CDR2 LQKENI. The CDR3 DNA sequence: TGTGCCAGCTCATCGGGACAGGCTCTCAATGAGCAGTTCTTC. It encodes CASSSGQALNEQFF.

The CDR3 loop is CASLPQKRYTEAFF. Here the CDR3 DNA reads TGTGCCAGTCTGCCCCAAAAGCGATACACTGAAGCTTTCTTT. This sequence joins TRBV19 and TRBJ1-1; D gene ambiguous. Germline assignment: CDR1 LNHDA and CDR2 SQIVND (reference sequence). The V and J ends lost 8 bases and 3 bases respectively, with 16 bases between them. The CDR3 is made up of 14 amino acids.

The V call is TRBV21-1, the J call TRBJ2-1; the D call in the table, TRBD2, was not verified against the DNA. TRBV21-1 has pseudogene status. There are 17 residues in the CDR3. CDR3 DNA sequence: TGTGCCAGCAGCAAAGGGGGGGGGAAAAGCTCCTACAATGAGCAGTTCTTC. This codes for CASSKGGGKSSYNEQFF.

V and J are TRBV30 and TRBJ2-3; 7 nucleotides match TRBD1. The ends lost 5 bases at V and 2 bases at J; junction bases unmatched: 7. This CDR3 has 14 residues. From germline, CDR1 is GTSNPN and CDR2 SVGIG (reference sequence). The CDR3 is CAWGTGASTDTQYF. The CDR3 DNA is TGTGCCTGGGGAACAGGGGCGTCCACAGATACGCAGTATTTT. Filled out from reference TRBV30 and TRBJ2-3, the complete variable domain reads SQTIHQWPATLVQPVGSPLSLECTVEGTSNPNLYWYRQAAGRGLQLLFYSVGIGQISSEVPQNLSASRPQDRQFILSSKKLLLSDSGFYLCAWGTGASTDTQYFGPGTRLTVL.

Relative to its sample, this clone is medium-sized (0.01 to 0.1%). V is TRBV19 and J is TRBJ1-5; TRBD1 matches 7 bases. This CDR3 comprises 15 residues. Germline loops: CDR1 LNHDA, CDR2 SQIVND (reference sequence). With 4 bases clipped from V and 5 bases from J, the junction kept 8 bases outside the gene matches. For the CDR3, the DNA is TGTGCCAGTAGTACAGACAGGGTATCTTATCAGCCCCAGCATTTT. Translated, it gives CASSTDRVSYQPQHF. The whole variable domain, filled in from reference TRBV19 and TRBJ1-5, reads DGGITQSPKYLFRKEGQNVTLSCEQNLNHDAMYWYRQDPGQGLRLIYYSQIVNDFQKGDIAEGYSVSREKKESFPLTVTSAQKNPTAFYLCASSTDRVSYQPQHFGDGTRLSIL.

The chain is built from TRBV2 and TRBJ1-4, with a possible D match to TRBD1 (5 bases). This CDR3 spans 14 amino acids. Germline CDR1 is SNHLY and CDR2 is FYNNEI. Trimming removed 6 bases at V and 5 bases at J, with 13 bases between. This CDR3 is CASSGHRINEKLFF. The CDR3 nucleotides are TGTGCCAGCAGCGGACATAGGATAAATGAAAAACTGTTTTTT.

The chain joins TRBV6-5 to TRBJ1-2; D not certain. Germline CDR1 reads MNHEY; CDR2 reads SVGAGI. V was cut by 2 bases and J by 4 bases, with 14 bases left in between. CDR3 size: 15 residues. The CDR3 nucleotides are TGTGCCAGCAGTTACGATGGGGAGGGCACCTATGGCTACACCTTC. This sequence encodes CASSYDGEGTYGYTF.

This rearrangement joins TRBV7-8 to TRBJ2-5; D might be TRBD1 (5 bases). The CDR3 is 15 residues long. Germline V gene sequence: CDR1 SGHVS, CDR2 FQNEAQ. V gave up 5 bases and J gave up 1 base, with 14 bases separating them. The CDR3 DNA is TGTGCCAGCAGCCCCAACAGACAGTTCCAAGAGACCCAGTACTTC. It yields the protein CASSPNRQFQETQYF. The variable domain in full, with the rest retrieved from reference TRBV7-8 and TRBJ2-5, is GAGVSQSPRYKVAKRGQDVALRCDPISGHVSLFWYQQALGQGPEFLTYFQNEAQLDKSGLPSDRFFAERPEGSVSTLKIQRTQQEDSAVYLCASSPNRQFQETQYFGPGTRLLVL.

V and J are TRBV19 and TRBJ1-2, with TRBD1 as a possible D gene (5 bases). The CDR3 is 13 residues long. Per the germline V gene, CDR1 is LNHDA and CDR2 is SQIVND (reference sequence). V was pared by 7 bases and J by 4 bases, with 13 bases between. The DNA for the CDR3 is TGTGCCAGTACCCAGGGACTTCTCTATGGCTACACCTTC. It is translated as CASTQGLLYGYTF.

As to this clone: The sample holds other DNA sequences that translate to the same CDR3. The chain couples TRBV6-2 or TRBV6-3 to TRBJ2-7; D is unresolved. The germline V gene has CDR1 MNHEY and CDR2 SVGEGT. The CDR3 extends over 13 amino acids. Deletions cut 0 bases from V and 2 bases from J, with 5 bases between. This CDR3 is CASSYSGAYEQYF. The CDR3 DNA reads as TGTGCCAGCAGTTACTCGGGCGCCTACGAGCAGTACTTC.

The rearrangement joins TRBV2 to TRBJ1-1; D gene unclear. The V end was cut by 4 bases, the J end by 4 bases, with 4 bases between. Germline-derived CDR1 and CDR2 are SNHLY and FYNNEI. This CDR3 region has 11 residues. The CDR3: CASSVSTEAFF. Written as DNA, the CDR3 is TGTGCCAGCAGTGTATCCACTGAAGCTTTCTTT.

This clone was picked up a small number of times. The rearrangement links TRBV5-4 to TRBJ1-2; D not certain. The CDR3 has 14 amino acids. The germline V gene encodes CDR1 SGHNT and CDR2 YYREEE (reference sequence). The V end lost 0 bases, the J end lost 0 bases, and 6 bases lay between the germline ends. The CDR3 DNA sequence: TGTGCCAGCAGCTTGGGAGGAGCTAACTATGGCTACACCTTC. It translates to CASSLGGANYGYTF. Filled out from reference TRBV5-4 and TRBJ1-2, the complete variable domain reads ETGVTQSPTHLIKTRGQQVTLRCSSQSGHNTVSWYQQALGQGPQFIFQYYREEENGRGNFPPRFSGLQFPNYSSELNVNALELDDSALYLCASSLGGANYGYTFGSGTRLTVV.

The CDR3, as DNA: TGCAGCGTTAGGATTGGGCAGGGGTATGGCTACACCTTC. Translating it yields CSVRIGQGYGYTF. The V and J genes are TRBV29-1 and TRBJ1-2; weak D call: TRBD1 (6 bases). Trimming shortened V by 5 bases and J by 5 bases, and 15 bases separated the two germline ends. This CDR3 has 13 amino acids. Germline V CDR1 and CDR2: SQVTM, ANQGSEA.

The chain uses TRBV3-1 (or the pseudogene TRBV3-2) and TRBJ2-3, with TRBD2 matching over 7 bases. The length of the CDR3 is 18 residues. The V and J ends lost 0 bases and 1 base, in that order; junction bases with no gene match: 10. CDR1 LGHDT and CDR2 YNNKEL come from the germline V gene (reference sequence). CDR3 nucleotide sequence: TGTGCCAGCAGCCAAGATTGGCGACTCGCGGGGGGCACAGATACGCAGTATTTT. Its protein product is CASSQDWRLAGGTDTQYF.

The J gene is TRBJ2-7, the V gene TRBV28; weak D call: TRBD2 (9 bases). The CDR3 runs 18 residues. Trimming removed 5 bases from V and 4 bases from J, with 27 bases in between. Germline CDR1 and CDR2: MDHEN and SYDVKM. Here the CDR3 DNA reads TGTGCCAGCAGTGGGCCGGACAGGGCGCGGGGGGGTCGATACGAGCAGTACTTC. Protein: CASSGPDRARGGRYEQYF.

The chain has TRBV5-1 and TRBJ1-6; D is unclear. This CDR3 is built from 15 residues. In germline, CDR1 is SGHRS, CDR2 YFSETQ. Trimming shortened V by 1 base and J by 10 bases, and 15 bases separated the two germline ends. The CDR3 protein is CASSLLVTAESPLHF. The CDR3 coding sequence is TGCGCCAGCAGCTTGCTGGTGACGGCGGAATCACCCCTCCACTTT.